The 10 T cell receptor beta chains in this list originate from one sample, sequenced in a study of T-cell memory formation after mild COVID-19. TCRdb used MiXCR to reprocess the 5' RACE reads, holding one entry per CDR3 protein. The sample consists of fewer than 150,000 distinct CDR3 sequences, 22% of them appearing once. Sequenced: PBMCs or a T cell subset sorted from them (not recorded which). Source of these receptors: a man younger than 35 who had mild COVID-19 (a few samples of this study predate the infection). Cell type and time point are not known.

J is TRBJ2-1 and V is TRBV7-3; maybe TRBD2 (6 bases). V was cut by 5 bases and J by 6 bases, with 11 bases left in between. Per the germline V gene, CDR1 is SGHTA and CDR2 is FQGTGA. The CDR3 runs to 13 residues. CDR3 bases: TGTGCCAGCAGCCTGGGGGGTCCCAATGAGCAGTTCTTC. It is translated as CASSLGGPNEQFF.

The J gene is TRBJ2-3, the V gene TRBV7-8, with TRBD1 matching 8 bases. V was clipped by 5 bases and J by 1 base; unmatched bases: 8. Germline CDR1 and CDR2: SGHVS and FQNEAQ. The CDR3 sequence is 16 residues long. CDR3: CASSEPRTGRTDTQYF. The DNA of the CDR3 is TGTGCCAGCAGCGAGCCCCGGACAGGGCGCACAGATACGCAGTATTTT.

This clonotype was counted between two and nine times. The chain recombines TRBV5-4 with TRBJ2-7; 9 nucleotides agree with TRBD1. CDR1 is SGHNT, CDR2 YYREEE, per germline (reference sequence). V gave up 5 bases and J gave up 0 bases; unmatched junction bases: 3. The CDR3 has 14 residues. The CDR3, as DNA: TGTGCCAGCAGAGGGACAGGGAGCTCCTACGAGCAGTACTTC. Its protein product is CASRGTGSSYEQYF.

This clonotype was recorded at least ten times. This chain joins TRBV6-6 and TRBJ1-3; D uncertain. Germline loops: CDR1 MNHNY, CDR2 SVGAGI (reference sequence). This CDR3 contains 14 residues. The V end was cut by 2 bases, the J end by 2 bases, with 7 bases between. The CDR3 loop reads CASSYLTAGNTIYF. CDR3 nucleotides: TGTGCCAGCAGTTACCTCACAGCTGGAAACACCATATATTTT.

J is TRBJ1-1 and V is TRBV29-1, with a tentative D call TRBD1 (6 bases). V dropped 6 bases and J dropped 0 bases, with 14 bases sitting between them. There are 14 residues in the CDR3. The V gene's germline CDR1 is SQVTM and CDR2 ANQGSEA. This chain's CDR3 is CSVQAGGLNTEAFF. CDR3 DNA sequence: TGCAGCGTCCAGGCTGGGGGGCTGAACACTGAAGCTTTCTTT.

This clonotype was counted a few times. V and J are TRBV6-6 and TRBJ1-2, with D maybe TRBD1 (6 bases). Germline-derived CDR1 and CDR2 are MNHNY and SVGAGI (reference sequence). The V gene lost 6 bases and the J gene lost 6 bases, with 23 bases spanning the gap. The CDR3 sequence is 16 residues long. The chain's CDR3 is CASSPTGQPVVHGYTF. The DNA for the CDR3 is TGTGCCAGCAGCCCTACCGGACAGCCTGTCGTCCATGGCTACACCTTC.

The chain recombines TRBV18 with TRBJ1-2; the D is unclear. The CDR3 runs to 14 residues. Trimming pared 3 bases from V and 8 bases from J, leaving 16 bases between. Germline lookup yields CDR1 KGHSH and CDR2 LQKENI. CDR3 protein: CASSPTDGSWGYTF. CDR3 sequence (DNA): TGTGCCAGCTCACCCACGGACGGATCGTGGGGCTACACCTTC. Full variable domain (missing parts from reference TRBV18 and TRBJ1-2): NAGVMQNPRHLVRRRGQEARLRCSPMKGHSHVYWYRQLPEEGLKFMVYLQKENIIDESGMPKERFSAEFPKEGPSILRIQQVVRGDSAAYFCASSPTDGSWGYTFGSGTRLTVV.

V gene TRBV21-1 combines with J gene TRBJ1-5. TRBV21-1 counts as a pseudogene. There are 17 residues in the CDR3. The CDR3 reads CASILGRRRYSNQPQHF. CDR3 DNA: TGTGCCAGCATCCTCGGAAGGCGACGTTATAGCAATCAGCCCCAGCATTTT.

CDR3 nucleotide sequence: TGTGCCAGCAGCCGGGGGGCCTGGACTGAAGCTTTCTTT. Translation gives CASSRGAWTEAFF. The genes are TRBV6-5 and TRBJ1-1; possible D gene TRBD1, 6 bases. Germline CDR1 reads MNHEY; CDR2 reads SVGAGI. V dropped 6 bases and J dropped 5 bases, with 13 bases sitting between them. The CDR3 sequence is 13 residues long.

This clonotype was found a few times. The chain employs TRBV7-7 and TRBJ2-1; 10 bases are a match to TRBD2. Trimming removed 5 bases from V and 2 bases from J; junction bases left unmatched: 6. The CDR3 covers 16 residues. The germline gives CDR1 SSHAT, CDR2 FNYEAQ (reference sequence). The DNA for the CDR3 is TGTGCCAGCAGCCCCACTAGCGGGGTAACCTACAATGAGCAGTTCTTC. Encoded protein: CASSPTSGVTYNEQFF.